These 26 T cell receptor beta chains came from one sample sequenced in a study of cytomegalovirus exposure and HLA in healthy donors. Method: immunoSEQ multiplex PCR; TCRdb's copy keeps in-frame clones and lacks some. In the table there are fewer than 250,000 clones, approximately 82% of which are singletons. The sequenced sample consisted of PBMCs. The receptor source for this set is a young woman in good health and CMV-seronegative.

The V gene is TRBV29-1, the J gene TRBJ2-5, with TRBD2 as a possible D gene (6 bases). Trimming took 6 bases from V and 0 from J, leaving 8 bases between them. This CDR3 region has 12 residues. Germline CDR1 reads SQVTM; CDR2 reads ANQGSEA. The CDR3 DNA follows: TGCAGCGTCGGGGACTACCAAGAGACCCAGTACTTC. Translated, it gives CSVGDYQETQYF.

The rearrangement links TRBV13 to TRBJ2-7, with 11 nucleotides matching TRBD1. With V trimmed by 5 bases and J by 5 bases, 11 bases remained unmatched. The CDR3 is 16 residues long. The germline CDR1 and CDR2 sequences are PRHDT and FYEKMQ (reference sequence). CDR3 coding DNA: TGTGCCAGCAGCCAGACGGACAGGGGGCCCGGGAACGAGCAGTACTTC. Residues: CASSQTDRGPGNEQYF.

This chain joins TRBV5-4 and TRBJ2-7, with TRBD2 identical over 9 bases. The ends lost 4 bases at V and 6 bases at J; junction bases unmatched: 14. The CDR3 is made up of 16 amino acids. Germline V gene sequence: CDR1 SGHNT, CDR2 YYREEE (reference sequence). DNA of the CDR3: TGTGCCAGCAGCCCGAAGAACGCGGGAGGGGTCGGCGAGCAGTACTTC. It yields the protein CASSPKNAGGVGEQYF.

This clone occurred a few times. The rearrangement links TRBV5-8 to TRBJ2-2; 7 bases match TRBD1. This CDR3 region has 18 residues. CDR1 and CDR2 (germline): SGHTS, YDEGEE. V gave up 5 bases and J gave up 6 bases; unmatched junction bases: 19. In DNA, the CDR3 is TGTGCCAGCAGACCTCCCCGATGGGACAGAGGGTTTCCCGGGGAGCTGTTTTTT. Translating gives CASRPPRWDRGFPGELFF. Combining the CDR3 with reference TRBV5-8 and TRBJ2-2 gives the whole variable domain EAGVTQSPTHLIKTRGQQATLRCSPISGHTSVYWYQQALGLGLQFLLWYDEGEERNRGNFPPRFSGRQFPNYSSELNVNALELEDSALYLCASRPPRWDRGFPGELFFGEGSRLTVL.

The chain joins TRBV30 to TRBJ2-6; D unresolved. The CDR3 loop spans 15 amino acids. Trimming removed 0 bases at V and 0 bases at J, with 6 bases between. Germline CDR1 reads GTSNPN; CDR2 reads SVGIG (reference sequence). The DNA for the CDR3 is TGTGCCTGGAGTGTAGGCCGCTCTGGGGCCAACGTCCTGACTTTC. Amino acid sequence: CAWSVGRSGANVLTF.

In this sample, this clone turned up once. The chain joins TRBV6-5 to TRBJ2-7; possibly TRBD2 for D (5 bases). This CDR3 contains 15 residues. Germline V lookup: CDR1 MNHEY, CDR2 SVGAGI. V was shortened by 5 bases and J by 6 bases, with 20 bases between the two germline ends. CDR3 region: CASSKTLRGRGEQYF. In DNA, the CDR3 is TGTGCCAGCAGTAAAACCCTCCGCGGACGGGGCGAGCAGTACTTC.

This clone was observed a handful of times. The chain is built from TRBV9 and TRBJ2-3; tentative D call: TRBD2 (5 bases). The ends were cut back, 4 bases at V and 2 bases at J, with 11 bases in the middle. CDR1 is SGDLS and CDR2 is YYNGEE in the germline V gene. The CDR3 consists of 14 residues. The CDR3, as DNA: TGTGCCAGCAGCTTCGGACTTACCACAGATACGCAGTATTTT. It translates to CASSFGLTTDTQYF. Variable domain in full (rest from reference TRBV9 and TRBJ2-3): DSGVTQTPKHLITATGQRVTLRCSPRSGDLSVYWYQQSLDQGLQFLIQYYNGEERAKGNILERFSAQQFPDLHSELNLSSLELGDSALYFCASSFGLTTDTQYFGPGTRLTVL.

The chain couples TRBV27 to TRBJ2-7, with D uncertain. CDR1 is MNHEY and CDR2 is SMNVEV in the germline V gene (reference sequence). The V gene lost 5 bases and the J gene lost 2 bases, with 13 bases spanning the gap. The CDR3 covers 14 residues. The CDR3 here is CASSPPDGAYEQYF. The CDR3 region has the DNA TGTGCCAGCAGTCCGCCGGACGGTGCCTACGAGCAGTACTTC.

V and J are TRBV10-1 and TRBJ2-5; TRBD1 matches at 8 bases. Germline trimming cut 10 bases from V and 1 base from J; bases unmatched to any gene: 8. The CDR3 spans 14 residues. The V gene's germline CDR1 is WNHNN and CDR2 SYGVQD (reference sequence). CDR3 residues: CATSLGQGQETQYF. CDR3 sequence (DNA): TGCGCCACCTCGCTCGGACAGGGCCAAGAGACCCAGTACTTC.

The genes are TRBV25-1 and TRBJ2-1, with 9 bases that match TRBD1. The CDR3 is 15 amino acids. CDR1 and CDR2 from the germline V gene are MGHDK and SYGVNS. V lost 2 bases to trimming and J lost 6 bases; unmatched junction nucleotides: 5. CDR3 amino acids: CASSEPGTGFNEQFF. The CDR3, as DNA: TGTGCCAGCAGTGAACCCGGGACAGGGTTCAATGAGCAGTTCTTC.

The V call is TRBV7-3, the J call TRBJ1-1, with TRBD1 matching 10 bases. This CDR3 has 13 amino acids. Germline V gene data show CDR1 as SGHTA and CDR2 as FQGTGA. V shed 6 bases and J 8 bases; nucleotides not matched to a gene: 6. Here the CDR3 DNA reads TGTGCCAGCAGTCGACAGGGGGCTGAGGAAGCTTTCTTT. This sequence encodes CASSRQGAEEAFF.

The chain has TRBV5-6 and TRBJ2-7; 9 bases are a match to TRBD1. The CDR3 contains 17 residues. The junction had 14 bases not matched to a gene; V was cut back by 5 bases and J by 2 bases. CDR1 SGHDT and CDR2 YYEEEE come from the germline V gene. Written as DNA, the CDR3 is TGTGCCAGCAGGTTTGGGGTGGGACAGGGTCTTCCCTACGAGCAGTACTTC. Its protein product is CASRFGVGQGLPYEQYF. The full variable domain, with the rest looked up from reference TRBV5-6 and TRBJ2-7, is DAGVTQSPTHLIKTRGQQVTLRCSPKSGHDTVSWYQQALGQGPQFIFQYYEEEERQRGNFPDRFSGHQFPNYSSELNVNALLLGDSALYLCASRFGVGQGLPYEQYFGPGTRLTVT.

The rearrangement joins TRBV29-1 to TRBJ1-2, with D unclear. V lost 4 bases and J lost 8, with 8 bases in between. This CDR3 is 10 amino acids long. CDR1 is SQVTM and CDR2 is ANQGSEA in the germline V gene. The CDR3 DNA reads TGCAGCGTTGCAACGGGGGGCTACACCTTC. It encodes CSVATGGYTF. Full variable domain (missing parts from reference TRBV29-1 and TRBJ1-2): SAVISQKPSRDICQRGTSLTIQCQVDSQVTMMFWYRQQPGQSLTLIATANQGSEATYESGFVIDKFPISRPNLTFSTLTVSNMSPEDSSIYLCSVATGGYTFGSGTRLTVV.

The CDR3 region has the DNA TGTGCCAGCTCACCAGGGAAGTGGTATGGCTACACCTTC. Amino acids: CASSPGKWYGYTF. This chain joins TRBV18 and TRBJ1-2; D remains ambiguous. This CDR3 is 13 amino acids long. Trimming shortened V by 2 bases and J by 5 bases, and 9 bases separated the two germline ends. Germline CDR1 is KGHSH and CDR2 is LQKENI.

This clone showed up just once. This chain uses TRBV29-1 with TRBJ2-1; D is possibly TRBD2 (6 bases). CDR3 size: 14 residues. The ends were cut back, 5 bases at V and 8 bases at J, with 19 bases in the middle. The germline V gene has CDR1 SQVTM and CDR2 ANQGSEA. CDR3 region: CSVSGTSSLYEQFF. The CDR3 nucleotides read TGCAGCGTTTCGGGGACTTCGAGTCTGTATGAGCAGTTCTTC.

V usage is TRBV5-1 and J usage is TRBJ2-2; no clear D. CDR3 length: 17 amino acids. Germline lookup yields CDR1 SGHRS and CDR2 YFSETQ. V gave up 0 bases and J gave up 0 bases, with 12 bases separating them. CDR3 region: CASSLGPSVTNTGELFF. The CDR3 nucleotides are TGCGCCAGCAGCTTGGGTCCCAGCGTCACGAACACCGGGGAGCTGTTTTTT.

The chain joins TRBV27 to TRBJ2-4; 8 bases fit TRBD2. CDR1 and CDR2 from the germline V gene are MNHEY and SMNVEV (reference sequence). The CDR3 has 17 amino acids. J gave up 1 base and V 6 bases, and 11 bases lay outside the gene matches. The CDR3 is CASSPAPTSVAKNIQYF. CDR3 coding DNA: TGTGCCAGCAGCCCGGCCCCGACTAGCGTGGCCAAAAACATTCAGTACTTC.

This clone was seen a handful of times. J is TRBJ2-7 and V is TRBV11-1; no firm D call. The CDR3 is 11 residues long. The V gene's germline CDR1 is SGHAT and CDR2 FQDESV (reference sequence). Trimming left V 6 bases short and J 2 bases short, with 5 bases between. The CDR3 loop is CASSNTYEQYF. Written as DNA, the CDR3 is TGTGCCAGCAGTAATACCTACGAGCAGTACTTC. Full variable domain (rest looked up from reference TRBV11-1 and TRBJ2-7): EAEVAQSPRYKITEKSQAVAFWCDPISGHATLYWYRQILGQGPELLVQFQDESVVDDSQLPKDRFSAERLKGVDSTLKIQPAELGDSAMYLCASSNTYEQYFGPGTRLTVT.

V usage is TRBV13 and J usage is TRBJ1-5, with 7 bases that match TRBD1. Germline CDR1 reads PRHDT; CDR2 reads FYEKMQ (reference sequence). Trimming took 0 bases from V and 3 from J; bases not matched to a gene: 8. The CDR3 loop spans 17 amino acids. The CDR3 protein is CASSLGVATGLNQPQHF. In nucleotides, the CDR3 is TGTGCCAGCAGCTTAGGCGTTGCGACAGGGCTCAATCAGCCCCAGCATTTT.

This sequence joins TRBV5-1 and TRBJ1-2; 7 bases line up with TRBD1. Germline-derived CDR1 and CDR2 are SGHRS and YFSETQ. V lost 3 bases and J lost 8; bases outside the gene matches: 16. The CDR3 contains 16 residues. The CDR3 region has the DNA TGCGCCAGCAGCTGGTCCGGGACAGAAGCTAAGATGGGCTACACCTTC. Protein product: CASSWSGTEAKMGYTF. The complete variable domain, with remaining parts taken from reference TRBV5-1 and TRBJ1-2, reads KAGVTQTPRYLIKTRGQQVTLSCSPISGHRSVSWYQQTPGQGLQFLFEYFSETQRNKGNFPGRFSGRQFSNSRSEMNVSTLELGDSALYLCASSWSGTEAKMGYTFGSGTRLTVV.

V gene TRBV28 combines with J gene TRBJ2-1, with 8 positions matching TRBD2. This CDR3 contains 15 residues. V trimming: 4 bases; J trimming: 3 bases; junction bases outside the gene matches: 5. The germline CDR1 and CDR2 sequences are MDHEN and SYDVKM. The CDR3 loop is CASSWAAGVYNEQFF. The CDR3 nucleotides read TGTGCCAGCAGTTGGGCAGCGGGAGTCTACAATGAGCAGTTCTTC.

This clone was picked up a small number of times. V gene TRBV28 combines with J gene TRBJ2-1; 9 nucleotides agree with TRBD2. The germline CDR1 and CDR2 sequences are MDHEN and SYDVKM. The junction had 8 bases not matched to a gene; V was cut back by 6 bases and J by 5 bases. This CDR3 has 15 residues. The CDR3 DNA is TGTGCCAGCAGCCTAGCGGGGCCCAATAACAATGAGCAGTTCTTC. Translating gives CASSLAGPNNNEQFF.

The gene calls are TRBV2 and TRBJ2-1, with D possibly TRBD1 on 6 matching bases. The CDR3 loop spans 15 amino acids. Trimming removed 2 bases from V and 8 bases from J, with 16 bases in between. Germline CDR1 is SNHLY and CDR2 is FYNNEI. The CDR3: CASSENYRDGDEQFF. For the CDR3, the DNA is TGTGCCAGCAGTGAAAACTACAGGGACGGCGATGAGCAGTTCTTC.

This chain connects TRBV18 to TRBJ2-6; D may correspond to TRBD1 or TRBD2 (5 bases each). This CDR3 spans 15 amino acids. Trimming stripped 6 bases from V and 0 bases from J, with 9 bases between. Germline loops: CDR1 KGHSH, CDR2 LQKENI. CDR3 coding DNA: TGTGCCAGCTCTGGGGGATTCTCTGGGGCCAACGTCCTGACTTTC. Amino acids: CASSGGFSGANVLTF.

The V call is TRBV27, the J call TRBJ1-5; TRBD1 is a possible D gene (5 bases). CDR1 MNHEY and CDR2 SMNVEV come from the germline V gene (reference sequence). Trimming cost V 3 bases and J 1 base, with 10 bases left between them. CDR3 length: 15 residues. The CDR3 DNA reads TGTGCCAGCAGTTTGACAGCGGGGAGCAATCAGCCCCAGCATTTT. Translating it yields CASSLTAGSNQPQHF.

This sequence joins TRBV9 and TRBJ1-1; tentative D call: TRBD1 (5 bases). CDR3 length equals 15 residues. Deletions cut 4 bases from V and 4 bases from J, with 17 bases between. Germline V gives CDR1 SGDLS, CDR2 YYNGEE. The CDR3 loop is CASSSRGSGSTEAFF. CDR3 sequence (DNA): TGTGCCAGCAGCTCACGGGGGAGCGGGTCCACTGAAGCTTTCTTT. Using reference TRBV9 and TRBJ1-1 for the parts outside the CDR3, the full variable domain is DSGVTQTPKHLITATGQRVTLRCSPRSGDLSVYWYQQSLDQGLQFLIQYYNGEERAKGNILERFSAQQFPDLHSELNLSSLELGDSALYFCASSSRGSGSTEAFFGQGTRLTVV.